The 12 T cell receptor beta chains below were found in one sample sequenced in a study of CD8 T cells in Susac syndrome (dated by TCRdb to about 2019). Receptor libraries were prepared by the immunoSEQ multiplex PCR assay. RNA was extracted using the RNeasy kit, and roughly 0.5 to 1 ug of the RNA was reverse transcribed with random hexamers. The raw public data were reprocessed by TCRdb itself: fastp quality trimming at Q25, MiXCR clonotype calling, in-frame beta chains only. Entries that share a CDR3 protein sequence are merged under the most common genes and DNA. For this sample the table gives around 200,000 distinct CDR3 sequences, of which approximately 95% were detected only once. Approximately 0.075% of the sample rests with the top ten. Sequences were obtained from CD4+ T cells from PBMCs. Every receptor here comes from a human donor with multiple sclerosis.

V usage is TRBV3-1 and J usage is TRBJ2-7; D possibly uses TRBD1 or TRBD2 (5 bases each). The CDR3 is 14 residues long. V was clipped by 4 bases and J by 2 bases, with 12 bases between them. Germline V gene lookup returns CDR1 LGHDT and CDR2 YNNKEL (reference sequence). CDR3 bases: TGTGCCAGCAGCCCGAACACGGGACCCTACGAGCAGTACTTC. Translation: CASSPNTGPYEQYF.

This chain uses TRBV14 with TRBJ1-1; D uncertain. V shed 2 bases and J shed 8 bases, with 18 bases lying between them. This CDR3 region has 15 residues. Per the germline V gene, CDR1 is SGHDN and CDR2 is FVKESK. The CDR3 region has the DNA TGTGCCAGCAGCCAATCTCCGAGTCCAAGATGGGAAGCTTTCTTT. Protein product: CASSQSPSPRWEAFF.

V gene TRBV5-4 combines with J gene TRBJ2-5; TRBD1 agrees at 8 bases. The length of the CDR3 is 13 residues. CDR1 is SGHNT, CDR2 YYREEE, per germline (reference sequence). V dropped 6 bases and J dropped 5; count of bases not matched to a gene: 6. The CDR3 DNA sequence: TGTGCCAGCACCAGGGGGCTAGCGGAGACCCAGTACTTC. It yields the protein CASTRGLAETQYF.

The CDR3 is CSVESRNRDTQYF. The CDR3 DNA reads TGCAGCGTTGAAAGCCGGAACCGGGATACGCAGTATTTT. The chain is built from TRBV29-1 and TRBJ2-3; D gene unclear. The CDR3 totals 13 residues. The ends were cut back, 2 bases at V and 6 bases at J, with 12 bases in the middle. Germline loops: CDR1 SQVTM, CDR2 ANQGSEA.

The rearrangement links TRBV20-1 to TRBJ2-1; D is possibly TRBD2 (6 bases). The V gene's germline CDR1 is DFQATT and CDR2 SNEGSKA (reference sequence). V lost 3 bases and J lost 4, with 16 bases in between. The CDR3 totals 15 residues. The CDR3 DNA sequence: TGCAGTGCTAGGGCAGCGGGCGGGGCTTACAATGAGCAGTTCTTC. Protein product: CSARAAGGAYNEQFF.

The chain recombines TRBV20-1 with TRBJ2-3; 8 bases line up with TRBD2. The CDR3 has 16 residues. V shed 6 bases and J 0 bases; nucleotides not matched to a gene: 11. Germline loops: CDR1 DFQATT, CDR2 SNEGSKA (reference sequence). The DNA for the CDR3 is TGCAGTGCGCCTGACGGGGGGGCTAGAAGCACAGATACGCAGTATTTT. This encodes CSAPDGGARSTDTQYF.

This sequence joins TRBV20-1 and TRBJ1-5; D perhaps matches TRBD1 (6 bases). Trimming removed 4 bases from V and 0 bases from J, with 10 bases in between. The CDR3 extends over 14 amino acids. The V gene's germline CDR1 is DFQATT and CDR2 SNEGSKA (reference sequence). CDR3 DNA: TGCAGTGCTATCGGGGGGCCTAGCAATCAGCCCCAGCATTTT. As protein: CSAIGGPSNQPQHF.

The chain uses TRBV3-1 and TRBJ2-3, with D perhaps TRBD2 (6 bases). From germline, CDR1 is LGHDT and CDR2 YNNKEL (reference sequence). The germline V and J ends were trimmed by 4 bases and 7 bases, with 9 bases remaining between them. CDR3 size: 12 residues. The CDR3 bases are TGTGCCAGCAGCCCGGGACTCAATACGCAGTATTTT. Its protein is CASSPGLNTQYF.

The rearrangement joins TRBV6-4 to TRBJ1-2, with a tentative D call TRBD1 (6 bases). CDR1 MRHNA and CDR2 SNTAGT come from the germline V gene. Trimming shortened V by 6 bases and J by 8 bases, and 19 bases separated the two germline ends. The CDR3 extends over 14 amino acids. CDR3 sequence reads: CASSQDSSSEGYTF. The CDR3 nucleotides read TGTGCCAGCAGCCAGGACAGCTCTTCGGAGGGCTACACCTTC.

The chain has TRBV20-1 and TRBJ2-3, with D perhaps TRBD1 or TRBD2 (5 bases each). V was trimmed by 6 bases and J by 4 bases, leaving 14 bases between them. The CDR3 length is 13 residues. The germline V gene encodes CDR1 DFQATT and CDR2 SNEGSKA (reference sequence). CDR3 protein: CSAPLRGPDTQYF. The CDR3 DNA sequence: TGCAGTGCCCCCTTAAGGGGACCAGATACGCAGTATTTT.

The V call is TRBV20-1, the J call TRBJ1-2; 7 bases fit TRBD1. The germline gives CDR1 DFQATT, CDR2 SNEGSKA (reference sequence). V lost 6 bases and J lost 3; bases outside the gene matches: 4. The CDR3 has 12 residues. The CDR3 nucleotides are TGCAGTGCAGGACAGGTAGACTATGGCTACACCTTC. It yields the protein CSAGQVDYGYTF.

This chain uses TRBV30 with TRBJ2-5; TRBD1 matches 9 bases. V was clipped by 0 bases and J by 5 bases; unmatched bases: 7. The CDR3 covers 15 residues. The germline V gene has CDR1 GTSNPN and CDR2 SVGIG (reference sequence). CDR3 DNA sequence: TGTGCCTGGAGTGTACGGGACAGGGTATGGGAGACCCAGTACTTC. Its protein is CAWSVRDRVWETQYF. Full variable domain (rest looked up from reference TRBV30 and TRBJ2-5): SQTIHQWPATLVQPVGSPLSLECTVEGTSNPNLYWYRQAAGRGLQLLFYSVGIGQISSEVPQNLSASRPQDRQFILSSKKLLLSDSGFYLCAWSVRDRVWETQYFGPGTRLLVL.